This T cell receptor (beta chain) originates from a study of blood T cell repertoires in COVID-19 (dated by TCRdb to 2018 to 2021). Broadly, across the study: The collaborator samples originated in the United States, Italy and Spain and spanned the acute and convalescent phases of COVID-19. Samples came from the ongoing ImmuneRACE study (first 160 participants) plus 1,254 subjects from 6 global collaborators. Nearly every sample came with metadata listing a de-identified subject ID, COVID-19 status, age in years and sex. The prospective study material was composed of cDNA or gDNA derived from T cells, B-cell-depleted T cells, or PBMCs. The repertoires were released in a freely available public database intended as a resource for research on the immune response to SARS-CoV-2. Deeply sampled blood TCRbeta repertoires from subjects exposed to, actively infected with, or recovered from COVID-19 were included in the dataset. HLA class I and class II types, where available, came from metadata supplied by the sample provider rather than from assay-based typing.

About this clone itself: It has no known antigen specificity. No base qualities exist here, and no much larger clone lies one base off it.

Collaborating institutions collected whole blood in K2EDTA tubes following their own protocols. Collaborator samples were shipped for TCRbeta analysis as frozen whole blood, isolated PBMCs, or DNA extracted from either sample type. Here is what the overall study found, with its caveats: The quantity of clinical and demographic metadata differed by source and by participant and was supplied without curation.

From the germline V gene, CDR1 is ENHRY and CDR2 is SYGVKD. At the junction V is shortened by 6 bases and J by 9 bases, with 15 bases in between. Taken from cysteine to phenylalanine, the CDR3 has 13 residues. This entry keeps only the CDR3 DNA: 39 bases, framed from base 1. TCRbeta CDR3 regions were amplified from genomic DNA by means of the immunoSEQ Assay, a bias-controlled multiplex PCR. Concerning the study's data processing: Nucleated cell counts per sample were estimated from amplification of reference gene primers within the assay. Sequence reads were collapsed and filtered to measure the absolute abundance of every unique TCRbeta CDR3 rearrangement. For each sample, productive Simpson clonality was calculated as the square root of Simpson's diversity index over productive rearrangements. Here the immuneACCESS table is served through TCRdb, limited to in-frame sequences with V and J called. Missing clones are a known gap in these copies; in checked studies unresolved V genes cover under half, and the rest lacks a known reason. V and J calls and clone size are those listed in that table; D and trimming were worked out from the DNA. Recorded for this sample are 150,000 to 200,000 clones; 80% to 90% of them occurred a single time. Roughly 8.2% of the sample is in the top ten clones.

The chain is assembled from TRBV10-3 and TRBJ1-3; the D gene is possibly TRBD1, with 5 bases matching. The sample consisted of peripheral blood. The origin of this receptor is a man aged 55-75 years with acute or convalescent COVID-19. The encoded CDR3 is CAIREGGESTIYF. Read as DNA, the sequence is TGTGCCATCAGAGAAGGAGGGGAGAGCACCATATATTTT.